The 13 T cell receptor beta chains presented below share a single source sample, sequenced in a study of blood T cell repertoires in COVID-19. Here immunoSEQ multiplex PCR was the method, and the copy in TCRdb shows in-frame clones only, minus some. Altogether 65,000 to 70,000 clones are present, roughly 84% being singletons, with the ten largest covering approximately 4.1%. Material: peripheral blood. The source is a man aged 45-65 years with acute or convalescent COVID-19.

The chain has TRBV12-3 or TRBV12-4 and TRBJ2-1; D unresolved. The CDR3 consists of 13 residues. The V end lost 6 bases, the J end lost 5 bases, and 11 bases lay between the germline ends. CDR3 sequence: CASSPLYNNEQFF. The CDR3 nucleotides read TGTGCCAGCAGCCCCCTGTACAACAATGAGCAGTTCTTC.

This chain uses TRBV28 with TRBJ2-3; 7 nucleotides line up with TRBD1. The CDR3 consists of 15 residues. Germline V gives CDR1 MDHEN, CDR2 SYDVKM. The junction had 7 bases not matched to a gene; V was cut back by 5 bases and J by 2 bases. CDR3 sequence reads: CASSTRQGSTDTQYF. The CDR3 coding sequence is TGTGCCAGCAGTACCAGACAGGGATCCACAGATACGCAGTATTTT.

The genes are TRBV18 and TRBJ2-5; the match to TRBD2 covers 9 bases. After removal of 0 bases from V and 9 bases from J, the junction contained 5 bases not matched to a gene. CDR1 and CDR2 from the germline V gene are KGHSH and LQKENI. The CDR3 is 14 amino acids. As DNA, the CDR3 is TGTGCCAGCTCACCACCTAGCGGGAGAGGGGCCCAGTACTTC. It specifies CASSPPSGRGAQYF.

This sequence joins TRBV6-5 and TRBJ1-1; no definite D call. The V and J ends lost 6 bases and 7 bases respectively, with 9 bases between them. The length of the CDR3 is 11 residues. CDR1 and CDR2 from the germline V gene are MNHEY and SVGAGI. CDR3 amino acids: CASRRYSEAFF. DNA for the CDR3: TGTGCCAGCAGGCGATACAGTGAAGCTTTCTTT.

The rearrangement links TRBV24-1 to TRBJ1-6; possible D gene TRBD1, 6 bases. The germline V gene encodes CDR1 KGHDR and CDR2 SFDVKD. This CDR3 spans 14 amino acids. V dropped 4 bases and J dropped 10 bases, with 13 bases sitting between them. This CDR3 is CATSDNRDNSPLHF. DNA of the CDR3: TGTGCCACCAGTGACAACCGGGACAACTCACCCCTCCACTTT.

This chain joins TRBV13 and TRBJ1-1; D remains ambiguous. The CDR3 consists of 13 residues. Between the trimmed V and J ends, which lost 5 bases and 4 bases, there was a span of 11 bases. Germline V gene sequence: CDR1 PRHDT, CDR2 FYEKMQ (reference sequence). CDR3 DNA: TGTGCCAGCAGCCCACCAACGGGCACTGAAGCTTTCTTT. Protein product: CASSPPTGTEAFF.

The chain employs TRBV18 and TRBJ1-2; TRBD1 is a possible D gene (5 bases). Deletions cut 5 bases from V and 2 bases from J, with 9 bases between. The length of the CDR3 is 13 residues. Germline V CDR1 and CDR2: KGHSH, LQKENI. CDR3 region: CASSTGGNYGYTF. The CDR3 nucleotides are TGTGCCAGCTCAACGGGGGGGAACTATGGCTACACCTTC.

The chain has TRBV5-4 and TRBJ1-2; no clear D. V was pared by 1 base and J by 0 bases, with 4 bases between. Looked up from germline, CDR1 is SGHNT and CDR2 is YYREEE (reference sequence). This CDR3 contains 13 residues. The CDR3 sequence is CASSLTANYGYTF. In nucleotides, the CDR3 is TGTGCCAGCAGCTTGACAGCTAACTATGGCTACACCTTC.

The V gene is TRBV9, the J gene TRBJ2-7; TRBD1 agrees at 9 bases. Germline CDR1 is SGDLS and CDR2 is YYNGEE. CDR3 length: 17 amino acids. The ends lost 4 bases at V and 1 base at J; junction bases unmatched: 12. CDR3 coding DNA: TGTGCCAGCAGCTTAAACCCGGGGACAGGGACATCCTACGAGCAGTACTTC. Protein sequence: CASSLNPGTGTSYEQYF.

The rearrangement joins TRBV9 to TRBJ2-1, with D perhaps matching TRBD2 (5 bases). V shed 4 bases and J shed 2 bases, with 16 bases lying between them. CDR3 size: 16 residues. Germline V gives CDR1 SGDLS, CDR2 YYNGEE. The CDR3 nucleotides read TGTGCCAGCAGCACGAGGGTCCTAGTTGCCTACAATGAGCAGTTCTTC. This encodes CASSTRVLVAYNEQFF.

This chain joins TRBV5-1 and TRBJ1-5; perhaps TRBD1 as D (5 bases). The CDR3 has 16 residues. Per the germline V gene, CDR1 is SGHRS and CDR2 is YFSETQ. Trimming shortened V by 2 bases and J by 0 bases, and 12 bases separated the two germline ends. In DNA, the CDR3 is TGCGCCAGCAGCTTAACGGGGGGGAATAGCAATCAGCCCCAGCATTTT. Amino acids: CASSLTGGNSNQPQHF.

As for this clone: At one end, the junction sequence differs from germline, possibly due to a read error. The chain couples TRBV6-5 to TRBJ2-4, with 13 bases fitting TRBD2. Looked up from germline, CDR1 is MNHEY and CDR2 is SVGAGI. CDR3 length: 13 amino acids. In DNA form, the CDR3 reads TGTGCCAGCAGTATTCGACTAGCGGGAGGTGAGGCCTTC. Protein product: CASSIRLAGGEAF.

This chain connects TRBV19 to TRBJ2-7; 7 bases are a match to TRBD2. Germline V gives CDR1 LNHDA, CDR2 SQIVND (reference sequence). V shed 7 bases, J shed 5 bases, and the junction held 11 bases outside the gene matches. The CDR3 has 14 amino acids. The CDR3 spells CASKRRREFDEQYF. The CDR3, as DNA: TGTGCCAGTAAGAGGAGGCGGGAGTTCGACGAGCAGTACTTC. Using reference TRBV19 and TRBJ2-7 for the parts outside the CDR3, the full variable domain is DGGITQSPKYLFRKEGQNVTLSCEQNLNHDAMYWYRQDPGQGLRLIYYSQIVNDFQKGDIAEGYSVSREKKESFPLTVTSAQKNPTAFYLCASKRRREFDEQYFGPGTRLTVT.